The subject of this entry is one TCR beta chain. What it binds is unknown. Unique molecular identifiers had been added to the TCR beta cDNA libraries. Researchers reported some 500,000 cDNA molecules coming from roughly 1 to 10 million T cells. TCRdb used MiXCR to reprocess the PCR reads, holding one entry per CDR3 protein. The sample has about 770,000 distinct CDR3 sequences, just over 45% seen once. The sample comes from a study of post-analysis software for immune sequencing data. Looking at the study overall: Included courses were relapsing-remitting and secondary progressive multiple sclerosis; progressive-relapsing multiple sclerosis was also included. The study, taken as a whole, reports: Strong co-clustering by F measure was seen for same-batch samples. There were several TRBV segments more frequent in patients than controls, and TRBV5-6, TRBV5-1 and TRBV20-1 were among them. Compared with controls, patients showed significantly lower normalized Chao1 diversity.

The CDR3 has 16 amino acids. Germline V gene data show CDR1 as SGHKS and CDR2 as YYEKEE (reference sequence). V lost 0 bases, J lost 5 bases, and 17 bases lay in between. The chain combines TRBV5-5 with TRBJ1-1; D might be TRBD1 (6 bases). The sequenced sample was blood. The receptor comes from a girl aged 10 to 17 with multiple sclerosis. CDR3: CASSLGAGALRTEAFF. The CDR3 DNA follows: TGTGCCAGCAGCTTGGGGGCGGGGGCATTGAGGACTGAAGCTTTCTTT.